The T cell receptor (beta chain) under discussion was sequenced for a study of blood T cell repertoires in COVID-19. Study-level information: Samples representing acute and convalescent COVID-19 were sourced from the United States, Italy and Spain. T cells, B-cell-depleted T cells, or PBMCs supplied cDNA or gDNA.

Trimming left V 5 bases short and J 0 bases short, with 11 bases between. Germline V CDR1 and CDR2: SGHTA, FQGNSA. There are 14 residues in the CDR3. Methods used by the authors: Reference gene primers were amplified, and this amplification served to estimate nucleated cell counts. Sequencing was performed with immunoSEQ multiplex PCR; in TCRdb, only in-frame clones are kept and a portion is missing. V and J calls and clone size are copied from that table; D and trimming were computed from the DNA. The sample has around 180,000 clones, 74% seen once; the top ten hold around 3%. The sequence derives from a woman of 80 years or more with acute or convalescent COVID-19. The rearrangement links TRBV7-2 to TRBJ2-7, with D possibly matching TRBD2 (5 bases). The specimen was peripheral blood. The CDR3 here is CASSPRGLSYEQYF. In nucleotides, the CDR3 is TGTGCCAGCAGCCCCCGGGGTCTCTCCTACGAGCAGTACTTC.